This T cell receptor beta chain was identified during a study of identical twins. The donor group consisted entirely of healthy Caucasians. Template switching added a universal primer site; cDNA carried unique molecular identifiers. MiXCR was run by TCRdb on the 5' RACE reads, yielding one entry per CDR3 protein. The table includes around 1.7 million distinct CDR3 sequences, about 32% detected once. This clonotype was counted a few times. Sequencing was carried out using cord blood. This clonotype was obtained from a newborn girl in good health.

The CDR3, as DNA: TGTGCCACCAGCAGTGGTCGGGACTATGGCTACACCTTC. Encoded protein: CATSSGRDYGYTF. The gene calls are TRBV15 and TRBJ1-2; D unclear. V lost 3 bases and J lost 3, with 8 bases in between. This CDR3 spans 13 amino acids. The germline CDR1 and CDR2 sequences are LNHNV and YYDKDF (reference sequence). The variable domain in full, completed from reference TRBV15 and TRBJ1-2, reads DAMVIQNPRYQVTQFGKPVTLSCSQTLNHNVMYWYQQKSSQAPKLLFHYYDKDFNNEADTPDNFQSRRPNTSFCFLDIRSPGLGDTAMYLCATSSGRDYGYTFGSGTRLTVV.